The rows below give T cell receptor beta chains drawn from one sample of a study of cytomegalovirus exposure and HLA in healthy donors. Profiled with immunoSEQ multiplex PCR; TCRdb holds only in-frame clones, not every one. The repertoire holds 30,000 to 40,000 clones, with roughly 91% as singletons. The sample was PBMCs. The receptors here all came from a man between 18 and 35 years old in good health and CMV-seronegative. The CDR3 runs from the conserved cysteine through the conserved F or W. A D gene is named only where the DNA matches it firmly. Rows give clone size only sometimes, using once, few, many, or a class for an expanded clone.

V gene: TRBV10-3
clone size: -
D gene: TRBD1
J gene: TRBJ1-5
CDR3 protein: CAIRGQGRYQPQHF
CDR3 DNA: TGTGCCATCAGGGGACAGGGAAGATATCAGCCCCAGCATTTT

V gene: TRBV9
clone size: -
D gene: -
J gene: TRBJ1-1
CDR3 protein: CASSGRDTEAFF
CDR3 DNA: TGTGCCAGCAGCGGACGGGACACTGAAGCTTTCTTT

V gene: TRBV6-1
clone size: -
D gene: -
J gene: TRBJ2-7
CDR3 protein: CASRGRIGSYEQYF
CDR3 DNA: TGTGCCAGCAGGGGGAGAATAGGCTCCTACGAGCAGTACTTC

V gene: TRBV13
clone size: -
D gene: -
J gene: TRBJ2-1
CDR3 protein: CASSLAAGASSNEQFF
CDR3 DNA: TGTGCCAGCAGCTTAGCGGCAGGGGCCAGTTCGAATGAGCAGTTCTTC

V gene: TRBV28
clone size: -
D gene: -
J gene: TRBJ1-2
CDR3 protein: CASSWGGDYGYTF
CDR3 DNA: TGTGCCAGCAGTTGGGGAGGGGACTATGGCTACACCTTC

V gene: TRBV25-1
clone size: -
D gene: TRBD2
J gene: TRBJ2-2
CDR3 protein: CASSEIGSGSTGELFF
CDR3 DNA: TGTGCCAGCAGTGAGATTGGTAGCGGGAGCACCGGGGAGCTGTTTTTT

V gene: TRBV6-5
clone size: -
D gene: -
J gene: TRBJ1-1
CDR3 protein: CASSTTDRAEAFF
CDR3 DNA: TGTGCCAGCAGTACGACGGACAGAGCTGAAGCTTTCTTT

V gene: TRBV5-1
clone size: -
D gene: TRBD1
J gene: TRBJ2-2
CDR3 protein: CASSLGLGQGRTGELFF
CDR3 DNA: TGCGCCAGCAGCTTGGGCCTGGGACAGGGTCGGACCGGGGAGCTGTTTTTT

V gene: TRBV6-5
clone size: -
D gene: TRBD1
J gene: TRBJ1-1
CDR3 protein: CASSYSISDRDTEAFF
CDR3 DNA: TGTGCCAGCAGTTACTCGATCTCGGACAGGGACACTGAAGCTTTCTTT

V gene: TRBV10-2
clone size: -
D gene: TRBD1
J gene: TRBJ2-5
CDR3 protein: CASSDPHRRDSQETQYF
CDR3 DNA: TGCGCCAGCAGTGACCCCCACCGCCGGGACAGCCAAGAGACCCAGTACTTC

V gene: TRBV11-2
clone size: -
D gene: TRBD2
J gene: TRBJ2-7
CDR3 protein: CASRQGTSGRRNEQYF
CDR3 DNA: TGTGCCAGCAGACAAGGGACTAGCGGGAGAAGAAACGAGCAGTACTTC

V gene: TRBV30
clone size: -
D gene: -
J gene: TRBJ2-3
CDR3 protein: CAWSPRGDTDTQYF
CDR3 DNA: TGTGCCTGGAGTCCCAGGGGGGACACAGATACGCAGTATTTT

V gene: TRBV7-9
clone size: -
D gene: -
J gene: TRBJ2-7
CDR3 protein: CASSSTASIYEQYF
CDR3 DNA: TGTGCCAGCAGCTCGACTGCGTCAATCTACGAGCAGTACTTC

V gene: TRBV6-1
clone size: -
D gene: -
J gene: TRBJ1-6
CDR3 protein: CASSEMGFNSPLHF
CDR3 DNA: TGTGCCAGCAGTGAAATGGGCTTCAATTCACCCCTCCACTTT

V gene: TRBV11-2
clone size: -
D gene: -
J gene: TRBJ2-1
CDR3 protein: CASSDPSVPSYNEQFF
CDR3 DNA: TGTGCCAGCAGCGATCCTTCGGTCCCCTCCTACAATGAGCAGTTCTTC

V gene: TRBV6-4
clone size: -
D gene: -
J gene: TRBJ2-3
CDR3 protein: CASSVRGDSPDTQYF
CDR3 DNA: TGTGCCAGCAGTGTCAGGGGGGACTCGCCAGATACGCAGTATTTT

V gene: TRBV5-1
clone size: once
D gene: -
J gene: TRBJ2-5
CDR3 protein: CASSLGPAQIQETQYF
CDR3 DNA: TGCGCCAGCAGCTTGGGTCCCGCGCAAATTCAAGAGACCCAGTACTTC

V gene: TRBV19
clone size: -
D gene: TRBD1
J gene: TRBJ1-4
CDR3 protein: CASSSNRQGFDATNEKLFF
CDR3 DNA: TGTGCCAGTAGTAGCAATCGACAGGGTTTCGATGCAACTAATGAAAAACTGTTTTTT

V gene: TRBV19
clone size: -
D gene: TRBD2
J gene: TRBJ2-5
CDR3 protein: CASSVDPTSGGPQYF
CDR3 DNA: TGTGCCAGTAGTGTCGACCCGACTAGCGGGGGGCCCCAGTACTTC

V gene: TRBV27
clone size: -
D gene: TRBD1
J gene: TRBJ2-7
CDR3 protein: CASSLLQGVGEQYF
CDR3 DNA: TGTGCCAGCAGTTTGTTACAGGGGGTGGGCGAGCAGTACTTC

V gene: TRBV6-1
clone size: -
D gene: TRBD2
J gene: TRBJ2-5
CDR3 protein: CASRFRSSSAGSYDF
CDR3 DNA: TGTGCCAGCAGGTTCCGGAGTTCTTCAGCGGGAAGTTACGACTTC

V gene: TRBV9
clone size: -
D gene: TRBD2
J gene: TRBJ2-5
CDR3 protein: CASSVGLADGETQYF
CDR3 DNA: TGTGCCAGCAGCGTTGGACTAGCGGATGGAGAGACCCAGTACTTC

V gene: TRBV30
clone size: -
D gene: -
J gene: TRBJ2-2
CDR3 protein: CAWSVLDPGELFF
CDR3 DNA: TGTGCCTGGAGTGTGTTAGATCCGGGGGAGCTGTTTTTT

V gene: TRBV28
clone size: -
D gene: -
J gene: TRBJ1-5
CDR3 protein: CASSSVYQPQHF
CDR3 DNA: TGTGCCAGCAGTTCCGTTTATCAGCCCCAGCATTTT

V gene: TRBV6-4
clone size: few
D gene: TRBD1
J gene: TRBJ2-4
CDR3 protein: CASSDSGTGTIQYF
CDR3 DNA: TGTGCCAGCAGTGACTCGGGGACAGGGACGATTCAGTACTTC

V gene: TRBV6-5
clone size: once
D gene: TRBD2
J gene: TRBJ2-2
CDR3 protein: CASSYSRGYGELFF
CDR3 DNA: TGTGCCAGCAGTTACTCGCGGGGGTACGGGGAGCTGTTTTTT

V gene: TRBV19
clone size: -
D gene: -
J gene: TRBJ2-7
CDR3 protein: CASSIDRVPYEQYF
CDR3 DNA: TGTGCCAGTAGTATAGATCGGGTCCCCTACGAGCAGTACTTC

V gene: TRBV28
clone size: -
D gene: TRBD2
J gene: TRBJ2-7
CDR3 protein: CASSAYGQGLLAGGEQYF
CDR3 DNA: TGTGCCAGCAGCGCATACGGACAGGGCCTTCTAGCGGGAGGTGAGCAGTACTTC